What follows are 15 T cell receptor beta chains derived from one specimen sequenced in a study of blood T cell repertoires in COVID-19. Clones were read by immunoSEQ multiplex PCR, and TCRdb kept only the in-frame ones, dropping some. The table has 70,000 to 90,000 clones, roughly 85% seen once; the top ten hold approximately 46%. Sequencing was done on a sample of peripheral blood. These receptors came from a human donor in a cohort sampled during active COVID-19.

The CDR3 here is CASSSLLASGQPQHF. CDR3 DNA sequence: TGTGCCAGCAGTTCCTTACTGGCTTCGGGTCAGCCCCAGCATTTT. This sequence joins TRBV6-2 or TRBV6-3 and TRBJ1-5; the D is unclear. CDR1 is MNHEY, CDR2 SVGEGT, per germline. There are 15 residues in the CDR3. Trimming shortened V by 4 bases and J by 6 bases, and 16 bases separated the two germline ends.

The gene calls are TRBV5-4 and TRBJ2-1; 8 nucleotides line up with TRBD2. This CDR3 region has 15 residues. V was pared by 4 bases and J by 4 bases, with 7 bases of the junction left unmatched. Germline CDR1 reads SGHNT; CDR2 reads YYREEE (reference sequence). CDR3 DNA sequence: TGTGCCAGCAGCCCCCAGACTAGCGTTTACAATGAGCAGTTCTTC. Protein product: CASSPQTSVYNEQFF.

The chain has TRBV7-3 and TRBJ2-2; D unresolved. This CDR3 contains 13 residues. Germline assignment: CDR1 SGHTA and CDR2 FQGTGA. The germline V and J ends were trimmed by 5 bases and 7 bases, with 11 bases remaining between them. CDR3 DNA: TGTGCCAGCAGCCTCCGAGAGAGCGGGGAGCTGTTTTTT. Translation: CASSLRESGELFF.

The chain combines TRBV5-4 with TRBJ2-1; 7 positions agree with TRBD1. The CDR3 length is 16 residues. Germline-derived CDR1 and CDR2 are SGHNT and YYREEE (reference sequence). The V gene end was trimmed by 3 bases and the J gene end by 1 base; junction bases not matched to a gene: 7. The CDR3 is CASSSGTEPSYNEQFF. CDR3 bases: TGTGCCAGCAGCTCAGGGACAGAACCATCCTACAATGAGCAGTTCTTC.

The chain carries TRBV2 and TRBJ2-5; TRBD1 matches 8 bases. The V gene end was trimmed by 7 bases and the J gene end by 5 bases; junction bases not matched to a gene: 15. The CDR3 contains 16 residues. The germline V gene encodes CDR1 SNHLY and CDR2 FYNNEI. The CDR3 protein is CASKPDRVSGKETQYF. CDR3 DNA: TGTGCCAGCAAACCGGACAGGGTATCTGGTAAGGAGACCCAGTACTTC.

This chain joins TRBV24-1 and TRBJ2-1, with TRBD1 matching over 9 bases. The CDR3 loop spans 18 amino acids. From germline, CDR1 is KGHDR and CDR2 SFDVKD. The V segment lost 0 bases and the J segment 4 bases; nucleotides outside the gene matches: 9. This chain's CDR3 is CATSDLSPGQGKYNEQFF. CDR3 sequence (DNA): TGTGCCACCAGTGATTTGTCCCCTGGACAGGGGAAGTACAATGAGCAGTTCTTC.

J is TRBJ2-1 and V is TRBV5-1; 9 nucleotides line up with TRBD2. V dropped 0 bases and J dropped 4; count of bases not matched to a gene: 2. CDR3 length: 15 amino acids. Germline CDR1 is SGHRS and CDR2 is YFSETQ. The CDR3 spells CASSLVAGEYNEQFF. In nucleotides, the CDR3 is TGCGCCAGCAGCTTGGTAGCGGGGGAGTACAATGAGCAGTTCTTC.

The chain uses TRBV18 and TRBJ2-7; D is perhaps TRBD1 (5 bases). The CDR3 length is 15 residues. Trimming pared 6 bases from V and 0 bases from J, leaving 15 bases between. The germline CDR1 and CDR2 sequences are KGHSH and LQKENI. CDR3 residues: CASSPNRRDSYEQYF. Written as DNA, the CDR3 is TGTGCCAGCTCTCCCAATCGCAGGGACTCCTACGAGCAGTACTTC.

The V and J genes are TRBV24-1 and TRBJ1-2; 7 nucleotides line up with TRBD1. CDR1 is KGHDR and CDR2 is SFDVKD in the germline V gene. This CDR3 comprises 17 residues. The J segment lost 8 bases and the V segment lost 2 bases, leaving 16 bases of the junction unmatched. CDR3 sequence: CATSDSRQGGMVAGYTF. DNA of the CDR3: TGTGCCACCAGTGATTCGAGACAGGGTGGGATGGTTGCAGGCTACACCTTC.

This rearrangement joins TRBV28 to TRBJ2-1; 9 nucleotides agree with TRBD1. The junction had 19 bases not matched to a gene; V was cut back by 7 bases and J by 12 bases. The CDR3 consists of 16 residues. CDR1 is MDHEN, CDR2 SYDVKM, per germline. The CDR3 loop reads CASTLGGTGNLGGQFF. The DNA of the CDR3 is TGTGCCAGCACCCTTGGGGGGACAGGGAATCTCGGAGGGCAGTTCTTC.

The chain links TRBV7-3 to TRBJ2-3; tentatively, D is TRBD2 (5 bases). Germline V gene lookup returns CDR1 SGHTA and CDR2 FQGTGA. The CDR3 spans 16 residues. With 3 bases removed from V and 5 bases from J, the gap between germline ends came to 18 bases. The CDR3 region has the DNA TGTGCCAGCAGCTTGCTAGCCTCCGGGGTCGGAGATACGCAGTATTTT. It is translated as CASSLLASGVGDTQYF.

The chain is built from TRBV10-3 and TRBJ2-5, with D tentatively TRBD2 (5 bases). The V end was cut by 0 bases, the J end by 5 bases, with 10 bases between. The CDR3 is 14 amino acids. Looked up from germline, CDR1 is ENHRY and CDR2 is SYGVKD. The CDR3 protein is CAISESRAWETQYF. The CDR3, as DNA: TGTGCCATCAGTGAGTCGAGGGCCTGGGAGACCCAGTACTTC.

The chain links TRBV5-4 to TRBJ1-2, with 8 bases fitting TRBD1. This CDR3 spans 14 amino acids. Germline lookup yields CDR1 SGHNT and CDR2 YYREEE (reference sequence). V dropped 4 bases and J dropped 8; count of bases not matched to a gene: 10. In nucleotides, the CDR3 is TGTGCCAGCAGCGATAAAAAGGACAGGGTGGGCTACACCTTC. Encoded protein: CASSDKKDRVGYTF.

This rearrangement joins TRBV5-4 to TRBJ2-1; 11 nucleotides align to TRBD2. Germline V CDR1 and CDR2: SGHNT, YYREEE (reference sequence). With V trimmed by 4 bases and J by 10 bases, 7 bases remained unmatched. The CDR3 contains 14 residues. The CDR3 loop reads CASSPTSGVWEQFF. DNA for the CDR3: TGTGCCAGCAGCCCGACTAGCGGGGTATGGGAGCAGTTCTTC.

CDR3 protein: CASSLSPWGRTPGLAETDTQYF. Here the CDR3 DNA reads TGTGCCAGCAGTTTATCCCCTTGGGGGCGAACGCCGGGACTAGCGGAGACAGATACGCAGTATTTT. The rearrangement uses TRBV28 and TRBJ2-3; TRBD2 matches 11 bases. J gave up 3 bases and V 1 base, and 21 bases lay outside the gene matches. The CDR3 sequence is 22 residues long. Germline V gene data show CDR1 as MDHEN and CDR2 as SYDVKM. The full variable domain, with the rest looked up from reference TRBV28 and TRBJ2-3, is DVKVTQSSRYLVKRTGEKVFLECVQDMDHENMFWYRQDPGLGLRLIYFSYDVKMKEKGDIPEGYSVSREKKERFSLILESASTNQTSMYLCASSLSPWGRTPGLAETDTQYFGPGTRLTVL.